There are many counts of the clone carrying this T cell receptor beta chain. TCRdb used MiXCR to reprocess the 5' RACE reads, holding one entry per CDR3 protein. Of 300,000 or so distinct CDR3 sequences listed, approximately 8% are singletons. These data originate in a study of T cells after yellow fever vaccination. This CDR3 has 16 amino acids. Germline assignment: CDR1 SGHTS and CDR2 YDEGEE. V was clipped by 3 bases and J by 5 bases; unmatched bases: 10. The sample here was PBMCs, taken approximately 40 days after the first yellow fever vaccination. This clonotype was sampled from a man between 18 and 35 years old who received the YFV17D yellow fever vaccine. The V gene is TRBV5-8, the J gene TRBJ2-1, with 8 bases identical to TRBD1. CDR3 loop: CASSSDQGARDNEQFF. CDR3 coding DNA: TGTGCCAGCAGCTCGGACCAGGGGGCGCGGGACAATGAGCAGTTCTTC.